This T cell receptor beta chain was recorded in a study of CD4+ T cells in melanoma (dated by TCRdb to 2021 to 2024). About the study as a whole: Neoantigen-specific CD4+ T cells in human melanoma were what the study investigated.

Receptors were amplified or captured by the immunoSEQ multiplex PCR assay. TCRdb took this table from immuneACCESS and kept in-frame rearrangements with V and J called. Such tables lack part of the clones; where checked against another copy, unresolved V genes explain under half of the gap, and the rest is unexplained. The sample profile shows about 13,000 clones; 68% of them were found once. 15% to 20% of the sample is in the top ten clones. The paper as a whole reports these results and caveats: The report described a correlation between neoantigen-specific CD4+ T cells and the function of CD8+ T cells, macrophages and B cells. Diverse differentiation states were reported to be shown by neoantigen-specific CD4+ T cells in melanoma.

The germline V gene provides CDR1 MNHNS and CDR2 SASEGT. Taken from cysteine to phenylalanine, the CDR3 has 15 residues. Of all the DNA, just the CDR3 is kept, 45 bases in frame from base 1. Germline trimming amounts to 7 bases on V and 8 bases on J, with 14 as the count of junction bases outside the gene matches. The donors were melanoma patients. On this clone: Its binding antigen is unknown. Per-base quality was not reported, and no clone a single base away is much larger than it.

The source is a human donor with melanoma. The material sequenced was cells from a culture (not recorded whether cultured in vitro). The receptor chain draws on TRBV6-1 and TRBJ2-7; 10 junctional bases match TRBD1. The sequenced DNA: TGTGCCAGCACGGCCCCCGGGACAGGGGATGCCAAGCAGTACTTC. The translation is CASTAPGTGDAKQYF.